This T cell receptor (beta chain) came from a study of regulatory T cells. Study results and limitations: In CD3G-deficient patients, conventional CD4+ T cells were enriched for hydrophobic CDR3 residues at positions 6 and 7.

Amplification used 52 TRBV primers and 13 TRBJ primers. Using immunoSEQ multiplex PCR, the repertoire was profiled, and TCRdb retains in-frame clones only, with some absent. The repertoire has almost 30,000 clones, roughly 92% of them found once; the top ten carry about 1.6%. On this clone itself: Its target is not known.

V was shortened by 1 base and J by 6 bases, with 13 bases between the two germline ends. The CDR3 is 14 amino acids. Germline V gene data show CDR1 as MNHNS and CDR2 as SASEGT. The chain recombines TRBV6-1 with TRBJ2-7, with D perhaps matching TRBD2 (6 bases). The sequenced sample consisted of conventional CD4+ T cells sorted from blood. The origin of this receptor is a person aged 18 to 29 with CD3G deficiency. In DNA, the CDR3 is TGTGCCAGCAGTGAAGTACCCGGGAGTGGCGAGCAGTACTTC. It yields the protein CASSEVPGSGEQYF.